The entry that follows covers one TCR beta chain sequence. The data belong to a study of blood T cell repertoires in COVID-19. Cohort allocation depended upon clinical history that participants reported. Data came from immunoSEQ multiplex PCR; TCRdb stores just in-frame clones and leaves some out. This table has roughly 220,000 clones, 70% to 85% appearing once. This CDR3 is built from 15 residues. V was shortened by 3 bases and J by 7 bases, with 20 bases between the two germline ends. Germline V gives CDR1 SGHRS, CDR2 YFSETQ. The receptor comes from a man aged 40-50 years who had recovered from COVID-19. The chain combines TRBV5-1 with TRBJ2-7; possible D gene TRBD2, 7 bases. The sequenced sample consisted of PBMCs or T cells enriched from blood (not recorded which). The CDR3 reads CASSWGGQGGLEQYF. The CDR3 DNA reads TGCGCCAGCAGCTGGGGGGGCCAGGGAGGCCTGGAGCAGTACTTC.